A single sample is the source of the 31 T cell receptor beta chains below, sequenced in a study of cytomegalovirus exposure and HLA in healthy donors. The table came from immunoSEQ multiplex PCR; TCRdb's copy has only in-frame clones and leaves some out. The sample holds about 200,000 clones, 75% to 85% seen once. The sequenced sample was PBMCs. The source of these receptors is a woman between 25 and 40 years old in good health and CMV-seropositive.

The chain's CDR3 is CASSYGSTGELFF. The CDR3 nucleotides are TGTGCCAGCAGTTACGGCTCCACCGGGGAGCTGTTTTTT. The chain employs TRBV6-5 and TRBJ2-2; D gene ambiguous. Per the germline V gene, CDR1 is MNHEY and CDR2 is SVGAGI. This CDR3 has 13 amino acids. V lost 2 bases and J lost 4, with 5 bases in between.

J is TRBJ1-4 and V is TRBV6-1; D ambiguous. Germline lookup yields CDR1 MNHNS and CDR2 SASEGT. CDR3 size: 11 residues. The V end was cut by 6 bases, the J end by 14 bases, with 13 bases between. The CDR3, as DNA: TGTGCCAGCAGAGACATCATCCGGCTGTTTTTT. Residues: CASRDIIRLFF.

The chain joins TRBV13 to TRBJ2-7, with 8 bases lining up with TRBD1. The CDR3 is 17 amino acids. With V trimmed by 5 bases and J by 2 bases, 14 bases remained unmatched. Germline loops: CDR1 PRHDT, CDR2 FYEKMQ (reference sequence). The CDR3 sequence is CASSHYSEWTGTYEQYF. The CDR3, as DNA: TGTGCCAGCAGCCACTATTCCGAATGGACAGGGACCTACGAGCAGTACTTC.

A few counts support this clone. The chain uses TRBV20-1 and TRBJ1-2, with D unresolved. Germline-derived CDR1 and CDR2 are DFQATT and SNEGSKA (reference sequence). The CDR3 consists of 11 residues. V lost 6 bases and J 7 bases, leaving 12 bases between the germline ends. The CDR3 loop reads CSASSAGGYTF. DNA for the CDR3: TGCAGTGCCTCATCCGCAGGTGGCTACACCTTC.

The V and J genes are TRBV28 and TRBJ2-7; a weak D match, TRBD2 (7 bases). This CDR3 contains 16 residues. The V end lost 6 bases, the J end lost 0 bases, and 18 bases lay between the germline ends. CDR1 is MDHEN, CDR2 SYDVKM, per germline. The CDR3 DNA reads as TGTGCCAGCAGCTCGATAGGGGGGGCCAGCTCCTACGAGCAGTACTTC. Translation gives CASSSIGGASSYEQYF.

This clone was seen once. V usage is TRBV27 and J usage is TRBJ1-2, with 8 bases identical to TRBD1. Germline V gives CDR1 MNHEY, CDR2 SMNVEV (reference sequence). V gave up 5 bases and J gave up 5 bases; unmatched junction bases: 10. The CDR3 covers 15 residues. CDR3 in DNA: TGTGCCAGCAGTACTCCGGGACAGGATGTGTATGGCTACACCTTC. Its translation: CASSTPGQDVYGYTF.

This clone has more than one count but fewer than ten. The chain couples TRBV28 to TRBJ1-2; D is uncertain. Trimming shortened V by 7 bases and J by 8 bases, and 14 bases separated the two germline ends. The CDR3 spans 12 residues. Germline V gene lookup returns CDR1 MDHEN and CDR2 SYDVKM. CDR3 sequence reads: CASTINPQGYTF. The CDR3 nucleotides read TGTGCCAGCACCATTAATCCCCAGGGCTACACCTTC.

The chain couples TRBV2 to TRBJ2-5; D unclear. V was pared by 7 bases and J by 2 bases, with 8 bases between. This CDR3 contains 12 residues. Per germline, CDR1 SNHLY and CDR2 FYNNEI. CDR3: CASNPSQETQYF. The CDR3 coding sequence is TGTGCCAGCAATCCCTCTCAAGAGACCCAGTACTTC.

In this sample, this clone turned up a few times. The rearrangement links TRBV6-6 to TRBJ1-1, with D maybe TRBD1 (5 bases). Trimming pared 6 bases from V and 3 bases from J, leaving 11 bases between. The CDR3 contains 13 residues. Germline CDR1 is MNHNY and CDR2 is SVGAGI (reference sequence). The CDR3 coding sequence is TGTGCCAGCAGCCCGACAGAGTACACTGAAGCTTTCTTT. It encodes CASSPTEYTEAFF.

This chain joins TRBV6-1 and TRBJ2-3; 14 bases match TRBD2. The junction had 8 bases not matched to a gene; V was cut back by 10 bases and J by 8 bases. This CDR3 comprises 14 residues. CDR1 MNHNS and CDR2 SASEGT come from the germline V gene. The CDR3: CATSGLAGGGTQYF. In DNA form, the CDR3 reads TGTGCCACTTCCGGACTAGCGGGAGGAGGTACGCAGTATTTT.

The chain combines TRBV13 with TRBJ1-5; D remains unclear. V was trimmed by 0 bases and J by 3 bases, leaving 12 bases between them. CDR1 is PRHDT, CDR2 FYEKMQ, per germline (reference sequence). The CDR3 is 16 residues long. CDR3: CASSLGGFGVNQPQHF. The CDR3, as DNA: TGTGCCAGCAGCTTAGGCGGATTCGGGGTCAATCAGCCCCAGCATTTT.

The chain links TRBV6-5 to TRBJ2-5; D is perhaps TRBD1 (5 bases). The CDR3 is 14 amino acids. V gave up 6 bases and J gave up 4 bases, with 15 bases separating them. Germline V gene sequence: CDR1 MNHEY, CDR2 SVGAGI. This chain's CDR3 is CASSQGHYGETQYF. CDR3 DNA: TGTGCCAGCAGCCAAGGACATTACGGAGAGACCCAGTACTTC.

This chain uses TRBV28 with TRBJ2-3; possibly TRBD2 for D (5 bases). The CDR3 spans 16 residues. Trimming took off 2 bases at V and 6 bases at J, with 18 bases between the two ends. Germline loops: CDR1 MDHEN, CDR2 SYDVKM. The CDR3 is CASSLRSGPDRDTQYF. The CDR3 DNA sequence: TGTGCCAGCAGTTTAAGGAGCGGTCCTGACCGGGATACGCAGTATTTT. The variable domain in full, with the rest retrieved from reference TRBV28 and TRBJ2-3, is DVKVTQSSRYLVKRTGEKVFLECVQDMDHENMFWYRQDPGLGLRLIYFSYDVKMKEKGDIPEGYSVSREKKERFSLILESASTNQTSMYLCASSLRSGPDRDTQYFGPGTRLTVL.

This rearrangement joins TRBV7-2 to TRBJ2-7; 7 bases are shared with TRBD2. J lost 0 bases, V lost 5 bases, and 10 bases had no gene match. The length of the CDR3 is 16 residues. Germline loops: CDR1 SGHTA, CDR2 FQGNSA. This chain's CDR3 is CASSPAEGLNSYEQYF. CDR3 DNA: TGTGCCAGCAGCCCCGCTGAGGGACTAAACTCCTACGAGCAGTACTTC.

The chain combines TRBV5-6 with TRBJ1-2; unclear D gene. The CDR3 loop spans 15 amino acids. With 4 bases removed from V and 8 bases from J, the gap between germline ends came to 21 bases. Germline CDR1 is SGHDT and CDR2 is YYEEEE. The CDR3 DNA is TGTGCCAGCAGCCTAACTGGAGGTCGCGGGAGCGGCTACACCTTC. It encodes CASSLTGGRGSGYTF.

The rearrangement links TRBV10-3 to TRBJ2-1, with 11 bases aligning to TRBD2. The germline CDR1 and CDR2 sequences are ENHRY and SYGVKD. The CDR3 sequence is 16 residues long. V trimming: 3 bases; J trimming: 9 bases; junction bases outside the gene matches: 10. CDR3 protein: CAISELAGDLGGEQFF. CDR3 sequence (DNA): TGTGCCATCAGTGAACTAGCGGGGGACCTAGGTGGTGAGCAGTTCTTC.

The V and J genes are TRBV28 and TRBJ1-3; tentatively, D is TRBD1 (5 bases). Germline CDR1 MDHEN, CDR2 SYDVKM. Trimming cost V 3 bases and J 8 bases, with 20 bases left between them. The CDR3 sequence is 16 residues long. The CDR3 loop is CASSFYGLDGGDTIYF. Written as DNA, the CDR3 is TGTGCCAGCAGTTTTTACGGTCTAGATGGAGGGGACACCATATATTTT.

This clone was detected once. The genes are TRBV6-5 and TRBJ1-3; tentatively, D is TRBD1 (6 bases). Germline V gene sequence: CDR1 MNHEY, CDR2 SVGAGI. This CDR3 comprises 14 residues. V lost 4 bases to trimming and J lost 3 bases, with 10 bases between them. CDR3 sequence reads: CASSSTGGGNTIYF. The CDR3 nucleotides read TGTGCCAGCAGTTCGACAGGCGGTGGAAACACCATATATTTT.

CDR3 in amino acids: CASSEASGQGTPQHF. The CDR3 nucleotides are TGTGCCAGCAGTGAAGCTTCGGGACAGGGGACGCCCCAGCATTTT. The V and J genes are TRBV6-1 and TRBJ1-5, with 10 bases aligning to TRBD1. The germline V gene has CDR1 MNHNS and CDR2 SASEGT. V dropped 0 bases and J dropped 9; count of bases not matched to a gene: 5. The CDR3 consists of 15 residues.

The chain joins TRBV6-1 to TRBJ2-7, with 7 positions matching TRBD1. V lost 6 bases, J lost 6 bases, and 11 bases stayed unmatched. The V gene's germline CDR1 is MNHNS and CDR2 SASEGT. The CDR3 runs 14 residues. The CDR3: CASRADRYRGEQYF. DNA of the CDR3: TGTGCCAGCAGGGCTGACAGGTACAGGGGCGAGCAGTACTTC.

The CDR3 sequence is CASSGGVQTGNYGYTF. CDR3 in DNA: TGTGCCAGCAGCGGAGGCGTACAGACAGGGAATTATGGCTACACCTTC. The V and J genes are TRBV2 and TRBJ1-2, with 7 bases identical to TRBD1. Germline V gene lookup returns CDR1 SNHLY and CDR2 FYNNEI. J lost 5 bases, V lost 6 bases, and 15 bases had no gene match. The CDR3 extends over 16 amino acids. The variable domain in full, completed from reference TRBV2 and TRBJ1-2, reads EPEVTQTPSHQVTQMGQEVILRCVPISNHLYFYWYRQILGQKVEFLVSFYNNEISEKSEIFDDQFSVERPDGSNFTLKIRSTKLEDSAMYFCASSGGVQTGNYGYTFGSGTRLTVV.

The chain carries TRBV6-5 and TRBJ1-3, with D unresolved. There are 10 residues in the CDR3. V was shortened by 8 bases and J by 7 bases, with 6 bases between the two germline ends. CDR1 and CDR2 (germline): MNHEY, SVGAGI. The CDR3 sequence: CASGRNTIYF. CDR3 nucleotides: TGTGCCAGCGGTCGGAACACCATATATTTT.

The chain couples TRBV6-5 to TRBJ2-5; TRBD1 aligns across 7 bases. Trimming took 2 bases from V and 3 from J; bases not matched to a gene: 9. Germline CDR1 and CDR2: MNHEY and SVGAGI. The CDR3 covers 16 residues. CDR3 residues: CASSYPAGTAEETQYF. The DNA of the CDR3 is TGTGCCAGCAGTTACCCGGCCGGGACAGCAGAAGAGACCCAGTACTTC.

The chain is built from TRBV7-9 and TRBJ1-2, with a tentative D call TRBD1 (6 bases). This CDR3 has 12 amino acids. V was shortened by 2 bases and J by 8 bases, with 9 bases between the two germline ends. CDR1 is SEHNR, CDR2 FQNEAQ, per germline (reference sequence). The CDR3 DNA is TGTGCCAGCAGCTTAACAGGGAAGGGCTACACCTTC. Its protein product is CASSLTGKGYTF.

This sequence joins TRBV19 and TRBJ1-1; D unclear. Trimming pared 7 bases from V and 4 bases from J, leaving 13 bases between. CDR3 length equals 13 residues. From germline, CDR1 is LNHDA and CDR2 SQIVND (reference sequence). CDR3 sequence reads: CASMEGRSTEAFF. In DNA, the CDR3 is TGTGCCAGTATGGAGGGTAGGAGCACTGAAGCTTTCTTT.

The chain is built from TRBV6-1 and TRBJ1-1; the D is unclear. CDR3 length equals 13 residues. The germline V and J ends were trimmed by 5 bases and 0 bases, with 7 bases remaining between them. Germline assignment: CDR1 MNHNS and CDR2 SASEGT. CDR3 nucleotides: TGTGCCAGCAGTCCCCAAATGAACACTGAAGCTTTCTTT. Translated: CASSPQMNTEAFF.

The chain employs TRBV28 and TRBJ1-1; the D is unclear. Trimming cost V 2 bases and J 6 bases, with 16 bases left between them. Germline-derived CDR1 and CDR2 are MDHEN and SYDVKM. The CDR3 consists of 15 residues. The CDR3 here is CASSLIEGLGAEAFF. Written as DNA, the CDR3 is TGTGCCAGCAGTTTAATAGAGGGTCTGGGCGCTGAAGCTTTCTTT.

V gene TRBV11-2 combines with J gene TRBJ2-7; 7 bases map to TRBD1. The length of the CDR3 is 14 residues. CDR1 and CDR2 (germline): SGHAT, FQNNGV. V shed 3 bases and J 5 bases; nucleotides not matched to a gene: 7. CDR3 residues: CASSLDRSPHEQYF. CDR3 in DNA: TGTGCCAGCAGCTTGGACAGGAGCCCACACGAGCAGTACTTC.

The chain employs TRBV4-1 and TRBJ2-4, with 10 bases lining up with TRBD1. Trimming took 8 bases from V and 6 from J; bases not matched to a gene: 4. The CDR3 extends over 13 amino acids. From germline, CDR1 is MGHRA and CDR2 YSYEKL. CDR3 residues: CASGGDRGNIQYF. The CDR3 DNA is TGCGCCAGCGGGGGGGACAGGGGAAACATTCAGTACTTC.

The chain carries TRBV2 and TRBJ2-7, with TRBD1 matching over 8 bases. The CDR3 length is 14 residues. The V gene's germline CDR1 is SNHLY and CDR2 FYNNEI. The ends lost 3 bases at V and 7 bases at J; junction bases unmatched: 8. This CDR3 is CASSETGAWGEQYF. The CDR3 region has the DNA TGTGCCAGCAGTGAGACAGGGGCCTGGGGTGAGCAGTACTTC.

This chain links TRBV19 with TRBJ2-1, with a weak D call TRBD1 (5 bases). Trimming took off 5 bases at V and 7 bases at J, with 18 bases between the two ends. CDR1 is LNHDA and CDR2 is SQIVND in the germline V gene (reference sequence). This CDR3 spans 15 amino acids. CDR3 sequence reads: CASSPKPRQQNEQFF. Here the CDR3 DNA reads TGTGCCAGTAGTCCAAAGCCGCGACAGCAAAATGAGCAGTTCTTC.